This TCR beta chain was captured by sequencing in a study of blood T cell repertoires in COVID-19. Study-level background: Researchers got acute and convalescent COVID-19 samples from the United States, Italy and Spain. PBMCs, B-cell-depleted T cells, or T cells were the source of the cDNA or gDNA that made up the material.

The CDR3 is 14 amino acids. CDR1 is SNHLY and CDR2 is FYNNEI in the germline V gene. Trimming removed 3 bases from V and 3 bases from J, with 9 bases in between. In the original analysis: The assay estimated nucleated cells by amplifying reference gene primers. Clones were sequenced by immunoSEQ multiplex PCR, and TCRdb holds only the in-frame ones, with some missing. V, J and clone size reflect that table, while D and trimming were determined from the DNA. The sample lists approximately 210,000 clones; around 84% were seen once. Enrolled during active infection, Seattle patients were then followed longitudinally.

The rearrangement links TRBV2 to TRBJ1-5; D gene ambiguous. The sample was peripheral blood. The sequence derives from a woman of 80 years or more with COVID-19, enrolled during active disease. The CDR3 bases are TGTGCCAGCAGTGAGGGAGGGAACAATCAGCCCCAGCATTTT. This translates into CASSEGGNNQPQHF.